The present entry profiles one TCR beta chain with its context. The antigen remains undetermined. These data belong to a study of vaccination and CD4 T cells after COVID-19. Study context: Controls had a CEFX pool, an HIV-1 Nef pool, or no peptide added. Broader study findings: Relatively few convalescent patients were studied; early post-infection timepoints were not included.

The Oncomine TCR Beta short-read assay was applied to DNA of cultured CD4+ T cells. In TCRdb, the PCR reads were re-called with MiXCR into one record per CDR3 protein. This sample has about 3,900 distinct CDR3 sequences, with 38% found just once. Germline CDR1 reads SGHNT; CDR2 reads YYREEE (reference sequence). This CDR3 has 16 amino acids. The J segment lost 0 bases and the V segment lost 0 bases, leaving 3 bases of the junction unmatched. Treatment meaning: roughly 10-day PBMC culture with coronavirus spike peptide pools or control peptides (ViraFEST assay). ViraFEST enlarged antigen-specific T cell populations with peptide pools and afterwards sequenced TCRs. Alongside approximately 10 IU/ml IL-2 and around 10 ug/ml peptide pools, PBMCs were cultured at some 1.9 million per well.

The TCR originated in a human donor who had recovered from COVID-19. Sequencing input: CD4+ T cells from blood, cultured in vitro. The V gene is TRBV5-4, the J gene TRBJ2-5; 9 bases are shared with TRBD2. The CDR3 nucleotides read TGTGCCAGCAGCTTGGTAGCGGGGGCCTACCAAGAGACCCAGTACTTC. It translates to CASSLVAGAYQETQYF.